These 8 T cell receptor beta chains share one sample of origin, sequenced in a study of T cells after yellow fever vaccination. TCRdb re-called the 5' RACE reads through MiXCR, storing one row per CDR3 protein. The sample carries about 310,000 distinct CDR3 sequences, around 3.9% recorded once. The starting material was PBMCs, obtained on the day of the yellow fever booster vaccination. The receptors come from a young man who received the YFV17D yellow fever vaccine.

In this sample, this clonotype turned up a few times. The chain carries TRBV18 and TRBJ1-2, with 7 bases fitting TRBD1. From germline, CDR1 is KGHSH and CDR2 LQKENI. V lost 2 bases to trimming and J lost 4 bases; unmatched junction nucleotides: 4. The length of the CDR3 is 14 residues. CDR3: CASSPSGQIYGYTF. DNA of the CDR3: TGTGCCAGCTCACCATCGGGACAGATCTATGGCTACACCTTC.

This clonotype occurred a few times. The chain recombines TRBV11-2 with TRBJ1-2; weak D call: TRBD1 (5 bases). CDR1 is SGHAT and CDR2 is FQNNGV in the germline V gene. Trimming removed 5 bases from V and 3 bases from J, with 22 bases in between. CDR3 length: 17 amino acids. CDR3 sequence: CASSGLRGPIGDYGYTF. The CDR3 DNA reads TGTGCCAGCAGCGGCCTTAGGGGCCCCATAGGCGACTATGGCTACACCTTC.

This clonotype has a count of ten or more. J is TRBJ1-2 and V is TRBV5-1; D is uncertain. Trimming removed 0 bases at V and 8 bases at J, with 8 bases between. CDR3 length: 12 residues. Germline V lookup: CDR1 SGHRS, CDR2 YFSETQ. CDR3 in amino acids: CASSLAGGGYTF. DNA for the CDR3: TGCGCCAGCAGCTTGGCAGGTGGAGGCTACACCTTC. The full variable domain, with the rest looked up from reference TRBV5-1 and TRBJ1-2, is KAGVTQTPRYLIKTRGQQVTLSCSPISGHRSVSWYQQTPGQGLQFLFEYFSETQRNKGNFPGRFSGRQFSNSRSEMNVSTLELGDSALYLCASSLAGGGYTFGSGTRLTVV.

The chain uses TRBV7-2 and TRBJ1-2; D may be TRBD1 (5 bases). The CDR3 spans 19 residues. V lost 1 base and J 7 bases, leaving 28 bases between the germline ends. In germline, CDR1 is SGHTA, CDR2 FQGNSA. CDR3 DNA: TGTGCCAGCAGCTTAGGGGGTTTTAGGCAGGGAGTAAGTCGGCGTGGCTACACCTTC. Protein sequence: CASSLGGFRQGVSRRGYTF.

V is TRBV5-1 and J is TRBJ2-5, with 8 bases lining up with TRBD1. Germline loops: CDR1 SGHRS, CDR2 YFSETQ. V lost 5 bases to trimming and J lost 5 bases; unmatched junction nucleotides: 8. The CDR3 contains 14 residues. The CDR3 protein is CASRYRGNAETQYF. In DNA, the CDR3 is TGCGCCAGCAGGTACAGGGGGAATGCCGAGACCCAGTACTTC.

This clonotype showed up many times. The V gene is TRBV19, the J gene TRBJ2-2; possibly TRBD1 for D (5 bases). Trimming removed 4 bases at V and 4 bases at J, with 13 bases between. The CDR3 contains 15 residues. Germline assignment: CDR1 LNHDA and CDR2 SQIVND (reference sequence). The CDR3 DNA reads as TGTGCCAGTAGTACCCAGACAGTGAGCACCGGGGAGCTGTTTTTT. It yields the protein CASSTQTVSTGELFF.

This clonotype was observed many times. The CDR3 DNA reads as TGTGCCAGCAGCTCCTCAGTAACAGGGAATGAAAAACTGTTTTTT. Its protein product is CASSSSVTGNEKLFF. The chain has TRBV7-2 and TRBJ1-4; perhaps TRBD1 as D (6 bases). Germline lookup yields CDR1 SGHTA and CDR2 FQGNSA. The CDR3 runs 15 residues. V was pared by 4 bases and J by 5 bases, with 14 bases between.

This clonotype was seen ten or more times. The chain links TRBV6-2 or TRBV6-3 to TRBJ1-2, with TRBD1 matching 7 bases. The ends lost 8 bases at V and 2 bases at J; junction bases unmatched: 11. CDR1 and CDR2 (germline): MNHEY, SVGEGT. The CDR3 runs 15 residues. CDR3 nucleotides: TGTGCCAGCGTAAATCTTGGACAGGACAACTATGGCTACACCTTC. Translating gives CASVNLGQDNYGYTF.